The 6 T cell receptor beta chains listed next were all sequenced from one sample in a study of T cell responses to AZD1222 COVID-19 vaccine. Sequencing used immunoSEQ multiplex PCR; TCRdb keeps in-frame clones, though not all of them. The data contain about 86,000 clones, 90% of them seen just once; the ten biggest clones take up around 3%. Specimen: peripheral blood, collected on day 0 of AZD1222 vaccination. These TCRs come from an adult in good health.

The gene calls are TRBV3-1 (or the pseudogene TRBV3-2) and TRBJ1-1; TRBD1 aligns across 7 bases. CDR3 length equals 15 residues. Losses at the gene ends were 1 base for V and 1 base for J; bases not matched to a gene: 3. CDR1 is LGHDT, CDR2 YNNKEL, per germline (reference sequence). CDR3 region: CASSQGDRQNTEAFF. The CDR3 nucleotides are TGTGCCAGCAGCCAAGGGGACAGACAGAACACTGAAGCTTTCTTT.

The V gene is TRBV6-5, the J gene TRBJ1-1, with D uncertain. The germline V gene has CDR1 MNHEY and CDR2 SVGAGI. This CDR3 region has 11 residues. The V end was cut by 8 bases, the J end by 8 bases, with 12 bases between. The CDR3 reads CASRRETEAFF. In DNA form, the CDR3 reads TGTGCCAGCCGGCGAGAAACGGAAGCTTTCTTT.

CDR3 in amino acids: CASSPLLGGEGELFF. The DNA of the CDR3 is TGTGCCAGCAGCCCCCTACTGGGGGGAGAAGGGGAGCTGTTTTTT. V usage is TRBV7-6 and J usage is TRBJ2-2; possible D gene TRBD2, 6 bases. V was clipped by 5 bases and J by 8 bases, with 18 bases between them. Germline loops: CDR1 SGHVS, CDR2 FNYEAQ. This CDR3 is 15 amino acids long.

The table lists this clone with a count of one. V is TRBV6-5 and J is TRBJ1-3; D not certain. The CDR3 is 15 amino acids. The ends were cut back, 0 bases at V and 4 bases at J, with 10 bases in the middle. Germline values: CDR1 MNHEY, CDR2 SVGAGI. CDR3 amino acids: CASSYSRQGGNTIYF. In DNA, the CDR3 is TGTGCCAGCAGTTACTCGAGACAAGGAGGAAACACCATATATTTT.

The chain employs TRBV30 and TRBJ1-4; 9 bases align to TRBD1. J gave up 8 bases and V 1 base, and 8 bases lay outside the gene matches. Germline CDR1 GTSNPN, CDR2 SVGIG (reference sequence). The CDR3 has 15 residues. CDR3 amino acids: CAWSALTGGREKLFF. Written as DNA, the CDR3 is TGTGCCTGGAGTGCCCTGACAGGGGGACGGGAAAAACTGTTTTTT.

This rearrangement joins TRBV3-1 (or the pseudogene TRBV3-2) to TRBJ2-5; TRBD2 is a possible D gene (7 bases). In germline, CDR1 is LGHDT, CDR2 YNNKEL (reference sequence). Trimming left V 4 bases short and J 7 bases short, with 16 bases between. This CDR3 has 14 residues. The CDR3 DNA is TGTGCCAGCAGCCCATCGACAGGCGGGGGGACCCAGTACTTC. Protein product: CASSPSTGGGTQYF.